The 12 T cell receptor beta chains presented below share a single source sample, sequenced in a study of cytomegalovirus exposure and HLA in healthy donors. PCR primers comprised 60 Vbeta and 13 Jbeta primers. TCRdb's table, derived via immunoSEQ multiplex PCR, lists solely in-frame clones and lacks some. The sample shows 150,000 to 200,000 clones, about four fifths of them seen only once. The sequenced sample was PBMCs. The receptors shown here come from a woman under 40 in good health and CMV-seropositive.

The chain recombines TRBV19 with TRBJ2-1, with 9 nucleotides matching TRBD2. This CDR3 is 17 amino acids long. Germline CDR1 LNHDA, CDR2 SQIVND (reference sequence). V gave up 4 bases and J gave up 4 bases; unmatched junction bases: 11. The CDR3 here is CASSSYSGGLLYNEQFF. In DNA, the CDR3 is TGTGCCAGTAGTAGTTATAGCGGGGGCCTATTATACAATGAGCAGTTCTTC. Filled out from reference TRBV19 and TRBJ2-1, the complete variable domain reads DGGITQSPKYLFRKEGQNVTLSCEQNLNHDAMYWYRQDPGQGLRLIYYSQIVNDFQKGDIAEGYSVSREKKESFPLTVTSAQKNPTAFYLCASSSYSGGLLYNEQFFGPGTRLTVL.

V gene TRBV11-2 combines with J gene TRBJ2-1; 11 bases agree with TRBD1. CDR1 and CDR2 (germline): SGHAT, FQNNGV. The CDR3 is 15 amino acids. With 6 bases clipped from V and 9 bases from J, the junction kept 10 bases outside the gene matches. The CDR3 sequence is CASRTGTGGTGEQFF. The DNA of the CDR3 is TGTGCCAGCAGAACCGGGACAGGGGGGACGGGTGAGCAGTTCTTC. The whole variable domain, filled in from reference TRBV11-2 and TRBJ2-1, reads EAGVAQSPRYKIIEKRQSVAFWCNPISGHATLYWYQQILGQGPKLLIQFQNNGVVDDSQLPKDRFSAERLKGVDSTLKIQPAKLEDSAVYLCASRTGTGGTGEQFFGPGTRLTVL.

Worth noting for this clone: Other DNA variants within this sample encode the same CDR3. This sequence joins TRBV2 and TRBJ1-4; TRBD1 agrees at 9 bases. This CDR3 region has 13 residues. Germline loops: CDR1 SNHLY, CDR2 FYNNEI. V lost 7 bases, J lost 7 bases, and 4 bases stayed unmatched. The CDR3 region is CASTGDRVEKLFF. The CDR3 DNA reads TGTGCCAGCACTGGGGACAGGGTTGAAAAACTGTTTTTT.

This clone was counted a single time. This chain uses TRBV4-2 with TRBJ2-5, with D possibly being TRBD1 (5 bases). With 0 bases removed from V and 2 bases from J, the gap between germline ends came to 10 bases. In germline, CDR1 is LGHNA, CDR2 YNFKEQ. The CDR3 sequence is 15 residues long. The CDR3: CASSQDKGAQETQYF. CDR3 sequence (DNA): TGTGCCAGCAGCCAAGATAAAGGGGCTCAAGAGACCCAGTACTTC.

The chain couples TRBV5-6 to TRBJ2-5; 8 bases align to TRBD2. Trimming took 0 bases from V and 5 from J; bases not matched to a gene: 12. The length of the CDR3 is 17 residues. The germline V gene encodes CDR1 SGHDT and CDR2 YYEEEE. Here the CDR3 reads CASSLVDRGLAWETQYF. The CDR3 nucleotides are TGTGCCAGCAGCTTGGTGGATCGTGGACTAGCATGGGAGACCCAGTACTTC.

The rearrangement uses TRBV5-1 and TRBJ2-5, with D maybe TRBD1 (6 bases). The J call may be in error: the DNA end matches TRBJ2-7 better. This CDR3 spans 15 amino acids. Germline values: CDR1 SGHRS, CDR2 YFSETQ. The CDR3 DNA follows: TGCGCCAGCAGCATTTTCCCCGGGACAAACTACGAGCAGTACTTC. Translation gives CASSIFPGTNYEQYF.

The chain links TRBV2 to TRBJ2-2; no clear D. The CDR3 loop spans 14 amino acids. The germline V gene encodes CDR1 SNHLY and CDR2 FYNNEI. The ends were cut back, 0 bases at V and 5 bases at J, with 7 bases in the middle. DNA for the CDR3: TGTGCCAGCAGTGAAGCTGCGCGGACCGGGGAGCTGTTTTTT. It translates to CASSEAARTGELFF.

The chain is built from TRBV7-2 and TRBJ2-7, with D unresolved. The CDR3 covers 13 residues. The germline CDR1 and CDR2 sequences are SGHTA and FQGNSA. The V gene lost 0 bases and the J gene lost 3 bases, with 6 bases spanning the gap. CDR3 DNA: TGTGCCAGCAGCTTAGCCCTAAGCTACGAGCAGTACTTC. This sequence encodes CASSLALSYEQYF.

V is TRBV11-2 and J is TRBJ2-7; the match to TRBD1 covers 9 bases. This CDR3 has 16 amino acids. Germline CDR1 reads SGHAT; CDR2 reads FQNNGV. V lost 5 bases and J lost 3; bases outside the gene matches: 11. The CDR3 bases are TGTGCCAGCAGCCTCTCGGACAGGGGAACATACTACGAGCAGTACTTC. It yields the protein CASSLSDRGTYYEQYF. The full variable domain, in which reference TRBV11-2 and TRBJ2-7 provide the parts outside the CDR3, is EAGVAQSPRYKIIEKRQSVAFWCNPISGHATLYWYQQILGQGPKLLIQFQNNGVVDDSQLPKDRFSAERLKGVDSTLKIQPAKLEDSAVYLCASSLSDRGTYYEQYFGPGTRLTVT.

This chain connects TRBV9 to TRBJ2-3; D possibly corresponds to TRBD2 (6 bases). With 5 bases removed from V and 4 bases from J, the gap between germline ends came to 14 bases. The CDR3 spans 14 residues. Germline V gene lookup returns CDR1 SGDLS and CDR2 YYNGEE. CDR3 sequence (DNA): TGTGCCAGCAGAGGAGAGACGGGAGCAGATACGCAGTATTTT. Translating gives CASRGETGADTQYF.

This clone was picked up one time. The V and J genes are TRBV7-6 and TRBJ2-3; 7 bases are shared with TRBD2. The ends lost 5 bases at V and 4 bases at J; junction bases unmatched: 12. The germline CDR1 and CDR2 sequences are SGHVS and FNYEAQ. The CDR3 consists of 16 residues. For the CDR3, the DNA is TGTGCCAGCAGCCCCTACCGAGCGGGATTCCCAGATACGCAGTATTTT. Residues: CASSPYRAGFPDTQYF.

This clone has just one count. The rearrangement uses TRBV11-3 and TRBJ2-5, with 7 positions matching TRBD2. The germline V gene encodes CDR1 SGHNT and CDR2 YENEEA. The CDR3 runs to 15 residues. V lost 0 bases to trimming and J lost 5 bases; unmatched junction nucleotides: 6. For the CDR3, the DNA is TGTGCCAGCAGCTTAGATCAGGGAGGGAGGGAGACCCAGTACTTC. Amino acid sequence: CASSLDQGGRETQYF. Full variable domain (remainder filled in from reference TRBV11-3 and TRBJ2-5): EAGVVQSPRYKIIEKKQPVAFWCNPISGHNTLYWYLQNLGQGPELLIRYENEEAVDDSQLPKDRFSAERLKGVDSTLKIQPAELGDSAVYLCASSLDQGGRETQYFGPGTRLLVL.